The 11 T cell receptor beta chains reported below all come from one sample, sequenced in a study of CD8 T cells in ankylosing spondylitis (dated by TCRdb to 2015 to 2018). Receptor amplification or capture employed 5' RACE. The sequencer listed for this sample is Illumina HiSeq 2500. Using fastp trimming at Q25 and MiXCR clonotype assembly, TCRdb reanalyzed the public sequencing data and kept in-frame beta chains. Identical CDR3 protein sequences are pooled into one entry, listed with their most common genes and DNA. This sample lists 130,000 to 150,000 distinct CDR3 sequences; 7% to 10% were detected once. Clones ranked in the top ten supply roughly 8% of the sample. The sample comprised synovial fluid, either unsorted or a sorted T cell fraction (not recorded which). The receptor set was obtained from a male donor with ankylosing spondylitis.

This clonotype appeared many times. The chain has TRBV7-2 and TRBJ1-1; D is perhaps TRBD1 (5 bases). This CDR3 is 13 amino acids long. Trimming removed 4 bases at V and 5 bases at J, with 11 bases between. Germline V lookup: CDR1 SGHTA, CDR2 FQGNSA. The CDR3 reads CASSSTGSTEAFF. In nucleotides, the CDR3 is TGTGCCAGCAGCTCAACAGGCTCGACTGAAGCTTTCTTT.

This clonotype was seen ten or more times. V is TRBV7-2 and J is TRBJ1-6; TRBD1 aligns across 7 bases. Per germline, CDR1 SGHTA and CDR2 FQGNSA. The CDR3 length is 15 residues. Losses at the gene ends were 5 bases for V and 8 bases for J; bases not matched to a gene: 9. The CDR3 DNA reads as TGTGCCAGCAGCCGTAATAAGGGGGCATATTCACCCCTCCACTTT. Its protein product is CASSRNKGAYSPLHF.

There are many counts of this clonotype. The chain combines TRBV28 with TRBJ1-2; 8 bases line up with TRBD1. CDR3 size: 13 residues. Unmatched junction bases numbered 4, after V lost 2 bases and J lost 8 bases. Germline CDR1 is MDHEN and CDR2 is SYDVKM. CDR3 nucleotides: TGTGCCAGCAGTTTACCAGGGGGCCGCGGCTACACCTTC. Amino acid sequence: CASSLPGGRGYTF.

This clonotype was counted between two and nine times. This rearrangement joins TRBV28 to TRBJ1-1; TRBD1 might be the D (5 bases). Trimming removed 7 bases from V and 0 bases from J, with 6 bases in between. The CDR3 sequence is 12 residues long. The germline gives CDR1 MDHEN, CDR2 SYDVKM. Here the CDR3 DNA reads TGTGCCAGCAAGGGACTGAACACTGAAGCTTTCTTT. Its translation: CASKGLNTEAFF.

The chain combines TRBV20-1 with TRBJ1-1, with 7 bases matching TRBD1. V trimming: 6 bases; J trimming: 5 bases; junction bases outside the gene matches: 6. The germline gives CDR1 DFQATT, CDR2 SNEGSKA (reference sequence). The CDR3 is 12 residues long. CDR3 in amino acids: CSAAGGETEAFF. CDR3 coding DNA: TGCAGTGCAGCAGGGGGGGAAACTGAAGCTTTCTTT.

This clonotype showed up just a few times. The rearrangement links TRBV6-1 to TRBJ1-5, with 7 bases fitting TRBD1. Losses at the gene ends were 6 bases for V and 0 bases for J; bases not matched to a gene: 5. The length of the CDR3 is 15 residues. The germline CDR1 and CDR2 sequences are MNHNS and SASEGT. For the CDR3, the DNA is TGTGCCAGCAGAAAGACAGGGCTTAGCAATCAGCCCCAGCATTTT. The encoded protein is CASRKTGLSNQPQHF.

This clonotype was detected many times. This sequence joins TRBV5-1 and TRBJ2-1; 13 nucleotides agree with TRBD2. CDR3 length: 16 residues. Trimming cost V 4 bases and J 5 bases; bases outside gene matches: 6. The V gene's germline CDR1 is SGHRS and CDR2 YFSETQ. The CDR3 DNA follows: TGCGCCAGCAGCCGATCACTAGCGGGGGGGGACAATGAGCAGTTCTTC. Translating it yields CASSRSLAGGDNEQFF. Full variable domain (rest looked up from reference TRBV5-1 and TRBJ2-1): KAGVTQTPRYLIKTRGQQVTLSCSPISGHRSVSWYQQTPGQGLQFLFEYFSETQRNKGNFPGRFSGRQFSNSRSEMNVSTLELGDSALYLCASSRSLAGGDNEQFFGPGTRLTVL.

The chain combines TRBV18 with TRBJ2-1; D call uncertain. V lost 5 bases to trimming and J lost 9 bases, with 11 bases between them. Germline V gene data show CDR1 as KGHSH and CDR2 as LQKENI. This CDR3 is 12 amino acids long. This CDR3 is CASSSTRGEQFF. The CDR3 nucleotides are TGTGCCAGCTCATCGACTCGAGGTGAGCAGTTCTTC.

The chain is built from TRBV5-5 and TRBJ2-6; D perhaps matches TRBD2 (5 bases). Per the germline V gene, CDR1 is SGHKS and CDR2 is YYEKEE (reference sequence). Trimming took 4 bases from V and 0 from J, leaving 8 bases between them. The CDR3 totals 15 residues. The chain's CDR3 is CASSRDFSGANVLTF. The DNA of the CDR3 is TGTGCCAGCAGCCGGGATTTCTCTGGGGCCAACGTCCTGACTTTC.

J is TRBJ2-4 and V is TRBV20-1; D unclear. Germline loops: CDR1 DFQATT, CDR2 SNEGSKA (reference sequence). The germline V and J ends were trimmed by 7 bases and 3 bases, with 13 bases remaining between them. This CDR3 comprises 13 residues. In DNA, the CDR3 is TGCAGTGTATGGACCGCATTCAAAAACATTCAGTACTTC. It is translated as CSVWTAFKNIQYF.

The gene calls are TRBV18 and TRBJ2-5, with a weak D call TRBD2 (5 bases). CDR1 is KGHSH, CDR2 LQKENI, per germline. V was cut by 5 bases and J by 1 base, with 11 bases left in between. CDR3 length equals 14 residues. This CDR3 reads CASSSGLTQETQYF. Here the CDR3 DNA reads TGTGCCAGCTCATCTGGACTGACCCAAGAGACCCAGTACTTC.